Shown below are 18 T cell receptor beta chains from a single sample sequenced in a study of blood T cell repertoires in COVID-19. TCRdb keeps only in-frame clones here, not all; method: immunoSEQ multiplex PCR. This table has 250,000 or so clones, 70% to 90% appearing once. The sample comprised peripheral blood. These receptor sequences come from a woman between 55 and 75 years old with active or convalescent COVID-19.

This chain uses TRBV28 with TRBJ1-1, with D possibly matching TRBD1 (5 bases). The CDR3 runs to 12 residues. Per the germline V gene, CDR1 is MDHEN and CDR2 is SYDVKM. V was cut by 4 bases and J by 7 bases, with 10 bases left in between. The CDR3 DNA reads TGTGCCAGCAGTTCAGGGAACGGTGAAGCTTTCTTT. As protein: CASSSGNGEAFF.

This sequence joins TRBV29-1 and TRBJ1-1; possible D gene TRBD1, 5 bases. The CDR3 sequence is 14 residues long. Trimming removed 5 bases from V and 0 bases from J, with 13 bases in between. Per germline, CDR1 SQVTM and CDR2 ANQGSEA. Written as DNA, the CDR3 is TGCAGCGTTCGCTTACGACAGATGAACACTGAAGCTTTCTTT. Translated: CSVRLRQMNTEAFF.

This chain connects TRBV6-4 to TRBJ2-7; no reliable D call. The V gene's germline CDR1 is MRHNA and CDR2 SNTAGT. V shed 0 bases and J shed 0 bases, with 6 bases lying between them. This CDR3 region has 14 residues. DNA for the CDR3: TGTGCCAGCAGTGACTCGAACAGCTCCTACGAGCAGTACGTC. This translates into CASSDSNSSYEQYV.

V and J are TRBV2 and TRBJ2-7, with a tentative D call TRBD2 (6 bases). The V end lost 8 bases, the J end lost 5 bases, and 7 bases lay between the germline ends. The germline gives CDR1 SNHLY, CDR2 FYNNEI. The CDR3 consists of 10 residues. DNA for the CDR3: TGTGCCAGCCGGGGGAACGAGCAGTACTTC. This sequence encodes CASRGNEQYF.

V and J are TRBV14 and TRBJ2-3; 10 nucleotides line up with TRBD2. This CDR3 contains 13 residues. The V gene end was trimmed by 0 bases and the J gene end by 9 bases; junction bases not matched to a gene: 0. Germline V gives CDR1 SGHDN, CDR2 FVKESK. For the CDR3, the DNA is TGTGCCAGCAGCCAAGAACTAGCGGGGACGCAGTATTTT. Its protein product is CASSQELAGTQYF.

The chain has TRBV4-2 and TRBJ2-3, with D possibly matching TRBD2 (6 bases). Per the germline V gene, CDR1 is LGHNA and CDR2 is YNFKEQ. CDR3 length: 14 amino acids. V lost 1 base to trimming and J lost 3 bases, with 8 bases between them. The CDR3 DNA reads TGTGCCAGCAGCCAAGGGAGGGAGACAGATACGCAGTATTTT. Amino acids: CASSQGRETDTQYF.

The CDR3 DNA reads TGTGCCAGCAGCTTGGCTGGAGCTAGCGGGAGGGTAACAGATACGCAGTATTTT. Its translation is CASSLAGASGRVTDTQYF. The chain combines TRBV5-6 with TRBJ2-3, with 12 bases matching TRBD2. Trimming removed 0 bases from V and 3 bases from J; junction bases left unmatched: 8. Germline CDR1 and CDR2: SGHDT and YYEEEE. The CDR3 is made up of 18 amino acids.

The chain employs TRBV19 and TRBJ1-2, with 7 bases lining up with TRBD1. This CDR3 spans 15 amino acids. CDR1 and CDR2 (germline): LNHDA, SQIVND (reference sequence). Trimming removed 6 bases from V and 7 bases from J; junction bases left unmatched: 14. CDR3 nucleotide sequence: TGTGCCAGTAGGGGGACAGACCTATCTGGACGTGGCTACACCTTC. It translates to CASRGTDLSGRGYTF.

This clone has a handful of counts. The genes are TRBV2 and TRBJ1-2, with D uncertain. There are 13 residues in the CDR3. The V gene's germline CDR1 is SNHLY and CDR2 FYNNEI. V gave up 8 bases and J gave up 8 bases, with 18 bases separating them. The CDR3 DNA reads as TGTGCCAGCGATGGTAACAGAATCGACGGCTACACCTTC. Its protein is CASDGNRIDGYTF.

The CDR3 spells CASRETARNSGNTIYF. CDR3 in DNA: TGCGCCAGCAGGGAAACAGCCAGGAACTCTGGAAACACCATATATTTT. The V gene is TRBV10-2, the J gene TRBJ1-3; D unclear. Germline V gives CDR1 WSHSY, CDR2 SAAADI. The V gene lost 6 bases and the J gene lost 0 bases, with 15 bases spanning the gap. This CDR3 is 16 amino acids long.

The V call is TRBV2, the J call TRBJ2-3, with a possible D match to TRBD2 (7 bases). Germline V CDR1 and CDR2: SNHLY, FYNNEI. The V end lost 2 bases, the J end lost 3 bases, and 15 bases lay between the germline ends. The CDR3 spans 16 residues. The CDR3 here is CASSELGGQGTDTQYF. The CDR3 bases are TGTGCCAGCAGTGAATTGGGGGGGCAGGGGACAGATACGCAGTATTTT.

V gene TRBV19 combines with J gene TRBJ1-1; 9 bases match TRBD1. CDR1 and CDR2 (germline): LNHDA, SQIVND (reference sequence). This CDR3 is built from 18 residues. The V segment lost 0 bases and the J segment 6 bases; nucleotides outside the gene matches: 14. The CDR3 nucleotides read TGTGCCAGTAGTATAGATCTTGCTCGGGACAGGGTTTATCCTGAAGCTTTCTTT. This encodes CASSIDLARDRVYPEAFF.

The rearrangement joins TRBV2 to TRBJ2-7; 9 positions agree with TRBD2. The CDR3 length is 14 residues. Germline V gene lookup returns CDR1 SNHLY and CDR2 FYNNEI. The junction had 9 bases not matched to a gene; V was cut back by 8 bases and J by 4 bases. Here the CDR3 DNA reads TGTGCCAGCGGGGGACTAGCCACGCCTTACGAGCAGTACTTC. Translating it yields CASGGLATPYEQYF.

The CDR3 DNA is TGTGCCAGCAGTGACCGGGACAGAGCCCTCTACGAGCAGTACGTC. Translated: CASSDRDRALYEQYV. V is TRBV6-1 and J is TRBJ2-7; 7 nucleotides agree with TRBD1. Germline CDR1 and CDR2: MNHNS and SASEGT. Losses at the gene ends were 3 bases for V and 3 bases for J; bases not matched to a gene: 8. The CDR3 has 15 amino acids.

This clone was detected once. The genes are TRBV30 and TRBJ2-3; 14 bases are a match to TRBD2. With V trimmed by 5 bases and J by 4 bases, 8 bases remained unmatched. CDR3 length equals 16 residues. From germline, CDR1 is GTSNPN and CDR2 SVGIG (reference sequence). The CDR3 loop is CAWGSGTSGSADTQYF. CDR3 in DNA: TGTGCCTGGGGTTCTGGGACTAGCGGGAGTGCAGATACGCAGTATTTT.

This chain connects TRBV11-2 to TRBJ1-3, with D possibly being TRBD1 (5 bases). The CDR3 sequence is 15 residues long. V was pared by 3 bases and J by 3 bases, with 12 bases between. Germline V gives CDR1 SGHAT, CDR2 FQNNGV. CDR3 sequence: CASSFGRESGNTIYF. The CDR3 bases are TGTGCCAGCAGCTTTGGCAGGGAAAGTGGAAACACCATATATTTT. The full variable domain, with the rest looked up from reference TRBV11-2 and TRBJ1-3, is EAGVAQSPRYKIIEKRQSVAFWCNPISGHATLYWYQQILGQGPKLLIQFQNNGVVDDSQLPKDRFSAERLKGVDSTLKIQPAKLEDSAVYLCASSFGRESGNTIYFGEGSWLTVV.

In DNA, the CDR3 is TGTGCCTGGAGCGCAGGGGGCCCCGTCTATGGCTACACCTTC. It yields the protein CAWSAGGPVYGYTF. The chain recombines TRBV30 with TRBJ1-2; 8 bases agree with TRBD1. Germline loops: CDR1 GTSNPN, CDR2 SVGIG (reference sequence). Unmatched junction bases numbered 7, after V lost 3 bases and J lost 4 bases. CDR3 size: 14 residues. Drawing the rest from reference TRBV30 and TRBJ1-2, the complete variable domain is SQTIHQWPATLVQPVGSPLSLECTVEGTSNPNLYWYRQAAGRGLQLLFYSVGIGQISSEVPQNLSASRPQDRQFILSSKKLLLSDSGFYLCAWSAGGPVYGYTFGSGTRLTVV.

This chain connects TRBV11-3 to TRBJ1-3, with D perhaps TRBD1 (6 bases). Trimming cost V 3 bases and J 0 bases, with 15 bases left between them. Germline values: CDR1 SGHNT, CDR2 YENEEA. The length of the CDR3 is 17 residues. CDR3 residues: CASSLTGLAHSGNTIYF. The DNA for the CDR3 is TGTGCCAGCAGCTTGACAGGATTGGCGCACTCTGGAAACACCATATATTTT.